Presented here are 17 T cell receptor beta chains from one specimen sequenced in a study of shared clonotypes between healthy human individuals. Libraries were prepared by immunoSEQ multiplex PCR; TCRdb keeps only in-frame clonotypes and omits some of them. The sample lists approximately 1.5 million clones, roughly 98% occurring once. Sequencing was performed on naive CD4+ T cells sorted from blood. Sample subset: CD45RA+ positively selected. Every receptor here comes from a man aged 30 to 45 in good health.

This chain joins TRBV18 and TRBJ2-7, with TRBD1 matching 9 bases. Trimming at V came to 8 bases and at J to 3 bases, leaving 8 bases not matched to a gene. This CDR3 is 14 amino acids long. Germline CDR1 and CDR2: KGHSH and LQKENI. The CDR3 protein is CASAGQGTNYEQYF. In DNA, the CDR3 is TGTGCCAGCGCGGGACAGGGAACAAACTACGAGCAGTACTTC.

This chain links TRBV28 with TRBJ1-5; 8 bases are a match to TRBD1. This CDR3 spans 16 amino acids. Germline-derived CDR1 and CDR2 are MDHEN and SYDVKM. The junction had 8 bases not matched to a gene; V was cut back by 7 bases and J by 0 bases. CDR3 DNA sequence: TGTGCCAGCACAACAGGGGGAATTTATAGCAATCAGCCCCAGCATTTT. Its translation: CASTTGGIYSNQPQHF.

The J gene is TRBJ2-3, the V gene TRBV29-1; D is unclear. The germline V and J ends were trimmed by 4 bases and 3 bases, with 11 bases remaining between them. There are 13 residues in the CDR3. The germline V gene encodes CDR1 SQVTM and CDR2 ANQGSEA. CDR3: CSVAAVGTDTQYF. The CDR3 DNA sequence: TGCAGCGTTGCCGCTGTCGGGACAGATACGCAGTATTTT.

The chain uses TRBV4-3 and TRBJ2-1; TRBD2 aligns across 10 bases. J lost 8 bases, V lost 4 bases, and 8 bases had no gene match. CDR1 LGHNA and CDR2 YSLEER come from the germline V gene. There are 15 residues in the CDR3. This chain's CDR3 is CASSPIAGGMHEQFF. CDR3 DNA: TGCGCCAGCAGCCCTATAGCGGGAGGTATGCATGAGCAGTTCTTC.

V usage is TRBV11-1 and J usage is TRBJ2-7; a possible D gene is TRBD1 (5 bases). The germline CDR1 and CDR2 sequences are SGHAT and FQDESV (reference sequence). The CDR3 spans 12 residues. The V gene lost 3 bases and the J gene lost 3 bases, with 6 bases spanning the gap. In nucleotides, the CDR3 is TGTGCCAGCAGCTTCCAGGGCTACGAGCAGTACTTC. Translated, it gives CASSFQGYEQYF. The full variable domain, rest sourced from reference TRBV11-1 and TRBJ2-7, is EAEVAQSPRYKITEKSQAVAFWCDPISGHATLYWYRQILGQGPELLVQFQDESVVDDSQLPKDRFSAERLKGVDSTLKIQPAELGDSAMYLCASSFQGYEQYFGPGTRLTVT.

The CDR3 reads CASSPSGTSYNEQFF. DNA for the CDR3: TGTGCCAGCAGCCCCAGCGGGACCTCCTACAATGAGCAGTTCTTC. The gene calls are TRBV2 and TRBJ2-1; 7 positions agree with TRBD2. The V gene end was trimmed by 6 bases and the J gene end by 0 bases; junction bases not matched to a gene: 5. The germline CDR1 and CDR2 sequences are SNHLY and FYNNEI. The CDR3 runs 15 residues. The full variable domain, completed using reference TRBV2 and TRBJ2-1, is EPEVTQTPSHQVTQMGQEVILRCVPISNHLYFYWYRQILGQKVEFLVSFYNNEISEKSEIFDDQFSVERPDGSNFTLKIRSTKLEDSAMYFCASSPSGTSYNEQFFGPGTRLTVL.

The CDR3 reads CASIYDNEQFF. CDR3 DNA sequence: TGTGCCAGCATCTACGACAATGAGCAGTTCTTC. The genes are TRBV2 and TRBJ2-1, with D uncertain. This CDR3 contains 11 residues. Germline assignment: CDR1 SNHLY and CDR2 FYNNEI. V was shortened by 7 bases and J by 5 bases, with 6 bases between the two germline ends.

J is TRBJ2-7 and V is TRBV6-1; 7 bases are a match to TRBD1. Germline V gene data show CDR1 as MNHNS and CDR2 as SASEGT. This CDR3 is built from 13 residues. The V segment lost 6 bases and the J segment 10 bases; nucleotides outside the gene matches: 12. The DNA of the CDR3 is TGTGCCAGCAGACAGGGGCTATCCCAGTTTCAGTACTTC. This gives the protein CASRQGLSQFQYF.

Details on this clone: Other DNA sequences in the same sample also yield this CDR3. The gene calls are TRBV5-1 and TRBJ2-7; a possible D gene is TRBD2 (5 bases). This CDR3 is built from 13 residues. Germline loops: CDR1 SGHRS, CDR2 YFSETQ. V lost 0 bases, J lost 2 bases, and 6 bases lay in between. CDR3 sequence (DNA): TGCGCCAGCAGCTTGGGAGGGACCTACGAGCAGTACTTC. Its protein is CASSLGGTYEQYF.

The chain combines TRBV23-1 with TRBJ2-7; D might be TRBD1 or TRBD2, each matching 5 bases. TRBV23-1 is identified as an open reading frame with a role that is uncertain. Deletions cut 0 bases from V and 2 bases from J, with 14 bases between. The CDR3 totals 16 residues. CDR3 nucleotide sequence: TGCGCCAGCAGTCAATCAACGGGGCGGGTCCCCTACGAGCAGTACTTC. It codes for CASSQSTGRVPYEQYF.

The chain recombines TRBV27 with TRBJ2-7; 9 nucleotides align to TRBD2. CDR3 size: 17 residues. J was trimmed by 2 bases and V by 2 bases; bases with no gene match: 10. In germline, CDR1 is MNHEY, CDR2 SMNVEV (reference sequence). DNA of the CDR3: TGTGCCAGCAGTTTAGGTAGGCTACTAGCGGGCCCCTACGAGCAGTACTTC. Its translation: CASSLGRLLAGPYEQYF.

This CDR3 is CASSAGGADTQYF. CDR3 DNA: TGTGCCAGCAGCGCAGGGGGCGCAGATACGCAGTATTTT. This chain connects TRBV6-6 to TRBJ2-3, with TRBD1 matching over 8 bases. The V and J ends lost 6 bases and 4 bases, in that order; junction bases with no gene match: 3. This CDR3 has 13 amino acids. Germline loops: CDR1 MNHNY, CDR2 SVGAGI (reference sequence).

The chain combines TRBV12-5 with TRBJ2-3; possible D gene TRBD1, 6 bases. This CDR3 contains 15 residues. The germline V gene encodes CDR1 LGHNT and CDR2 FRNRAP. The ends were cut back, 1 base at V and 5 bases at J, with 13 bases in the middle. CDR3 DNA: TGTGCTAGTGGTTTGGCAACAGGGTCCGGAGATACGCAGTATTTT. Protein sequence: CASGLATGSGDTQYF. Variable domain in full (rest from reference TRBV12-5 and TRBJ2-3): DARVTQTPRHKVTEMGQEVTMRCQPILGHNTVFWYRQTMMQGLELLAYFRNRAPLDDSGMPKDRFSAEMPDATLATLKIQPSEPRDSAVYFCASGLATGSGDTQYFGPGTRLTVL.

V is TRBV9 and J is TRBJ1-1; 10 bases are a match to TRBD1. Germline V gives CDR1 SGDLS, CDR2 YYNGEE. The CDR3 sequence is 14 residues long. The ends lost 3 bases at V and 8 bases at J; junction bases unmatched: 7. CDR3: CASSADRGSGEAFF. The DNA for the CDR3 is TGTGCCAGCAGCGCGGACAGGGGGTCGGGGGAAGCTTTCTTT.

V is TRBV7-8 and J is TRBJ1-5; D uncertain. The length of the CDR3 is 15 residues. Germline CDR1 reads SGHVS; CDR2 reads FQNEAQ. Trimming shortened V by 5 bases and J by 7 bases, and 18 bases separated the two germline ends. The CDR3, as DNA: TGTGCCAGCAGCCTGAACTCGCCACTAAACCAGCCCCAGCATTTT. As protein: CASSLNSPLNQPQHF.

The chain joins TRBV5-1 to TRBJ2-3; D perhaps matches TRBD1 (6 bases). The CDR3 is made up of 12 amino acids. Germline V lookup: CDR1 SGHRS, CDR2 YFSETQ. V was cut by 4 bases and J by 9 bases, with 12 bases left in between. The CDR3 DNA sequence: TGCGCCAGCAGCCTGAGACAGGAGACGCAGTATTTT. Protein product: CASSLRQETQYF.

In this sample, this clone turned up once. This sequence joins TRBV27 and TRBJ2-7, with 10 positions matching TRBD2. V lost 5 bases, J lost 10 bases, and 14 bases stayed unmatched. In germline, CDR1 is MNHEY, CDR2 SMNVEV (reference sequence). The CDR3 runs 15 residues. In nucleotides, the CDR3 is TGTGCCAGCAGTATTGCCCTCGGGACTAGCGTTGAACAGTACTTC. Translated: CASSIALGTSVEQYF.